The 28 T cell receptor beta chains below all came from one sample that was sequenced in a study of cytomegalovirus exposure and HLA in healthy donors. Primers for the PCR totalled 60 Vbeta and 13 Jbeta. Repertoires were generated with immunoSEQ multiplex PCR, while TCRdb's copy carries only in-frame clones and drops some. The sample lists 150,000 to 200,000 clones, 70% to 90% occurring once. Source material: PBMCs. These TCRs come from a woman between 18 and 29 years old in good health and CMV-seronegative.

This clone was seen a single time. The chain is built from TRBV30 and TRBJ1-6; 8 bases map to TRBD1. The CDR3 covers 13 residues. Per germline, CDR1 GTSNPN and CDR2 SVGIG (reference sequence). J gave up 9 bases and V 6 bases, and 7 bases lay outside the gene matches. CDR3 in DNA: TGTGCCTGTGGACAGGGAGGTTTTTCACCCCTCCACTTT. Protein product: CACGQGGFSPLHF.

V usage is TRBV30 and J usage is TRBJ1-5; perhaps TRBD1 as D (5 bases). This CDR3 has 13 residues. Per the germline V gene, CDR1 is GTSNPN and CDR2 is SVGIG (reference sequence). Trimming shortened V by 2 bases and J by 5 bases, and 10 bases separated the two germline ends. The CDR3, as DNA: TGTGCCTGGAGTCGGAGGGGCGATCAGCCCCAGCATTTT. Translated: CAWSRRGDQPQHF.

Concerning this clone itself: This sample also contains other DNA sequences that code for the same CDR3. The rearrangement links TRBV30 to TRBJ2-5, with D possibly TRBD1 on 6 matching bases. With 0 bases removed from V and 5 bases from J, the gap between germline ends came to 7 bases. The CDR3 sequence is 12 residues long. The germline V gene has CDR1 GTSNPN and CDR2 SVGIG (reference sequence). This CDR3 is CAWSVQGETQYF. CDR3 nucleotides: TGTGCCTGGAGTGTACAGGGTGAGACCCAGTACTTC.

In this sample, this clone turned up a few times. The rearrangement links TRBV6-5 to TRBJ1-3; D is ambiguous. The CDR3 has 11 amino acids. Germline V gene sequence: CDR1 MNHEY, CDR2 SVGAGI. V dropped 7 bases and J dropped 3 bases, with 4 bases sitting between them. The CDR3 sequence is CASTYGNTIYF. In DNA form, the CDR3 reads TGTGCCAGCACCTATGGAAACACCATATATTTT.

The rearrangement joins TRBV7-2 to TRBJ2-6, with D hard to call. The CDR3 consists of 16 residues. Between the trimmed V and J ends, which lost 4 bases and 0 bases, there was a span of 10 bases. Germline assignment: CDR1 SGHTA and CDR2 FQGNSA. The CDR3 nucleotides are TGTGCCAGCAGCTCTTATTTGAGCTCTGGGGCCAACGTCCTGACTTTC. It is translated as CASSSYLSSGANVLTF. Full variable domain (rest looked up from reference TRBV7-2 and TRBJ2-6): GAGVSQSPSNKVTEKGKDVELRCDPISGHTALYWYRQSLGQGLEFLIYFQGNSAPDKSGLPSDRFSAERTGGSVSTLTIQRTQQEDSAVYLCASSSYLSSGANVLTFGAGSRLTVL.

This CDR3 is CATSGTDRVNEKLFF. CDR3 sequence (DNA): TGTGCCACCAGCGGTACAGACAGGGTTAATGAAAAACTGTTTTTT. The chain combines TRBV15 with TRBJ1-4, with 7 bases aligning to TRBD1. This CDR3 comprises 15 residues. Per germline, CDR1 LNHNV and CDR2 YYDKDF (reference sequence). Trimming cost V 5 bases and J 4 bases; bases outside gene matches: 7.

This clone came up once. The CDR3 sequence is CASIPDRYYEQYF. Written as DNA, the CDR3 is TGTGCCAGCATCCCGGACAGGTACTACGAGCAGTACTTC. The rearrangement joins TRBV7-2 to TRBJ2-7; 7 bases are a match to TRBD1. The CDR3 loop spans 13 amino acids. Germline V gene data show CDR1 as SGHTA and CDR2 as FQGNSA. The junction had 6 bases not matched to a gene; V was cut back by 7 bases and J by 3 bases.

The J gene is TRBJ1-2, the V gene TRBV4-3; possible D gene TRBD1, 6 bases. In germline, CDR1 is LGHNA, CDR2 YSLEER. V was cut by 4 bases and J by 8 bases, with 14 bases left in between. The CDR3 sequence is 13 residues long. The CDR3 loop reads CASSRSSGVGYTF. The CDR3 nucleotides are TGCGCCAGCAGCCGATCCTCAGGGGTAGGCTACACCTTC.

The gene calls are TRBV6-1 and TRBJ2-7; D is uncertain. This CDR3 has 14 residues. Germline V gene data show CDR1 as MNHNS and CDR2 as SASEGT. Trimming stripped 10 bases from V and 4 bases from J, with 20 bases between. CDR3 amino acids: CAKPKGTEHYEQYF. In nucleotides, the CDR3 is TGTGCCAAACCCAAAGGTACAGAACATTACGAGCAGTACTTC.

The chain employs TRBV4-2 and TRBJ2-7, with TRBD2 matching 8 bases. This CDR3 region has 15 residues. V lost 2 bases, J lost 2 bases, and 5 bases stayed unmatched. Germline CDR1 is LGHNA and CDR2 is YNFKEQ. DNA for the CDR3: TGTGCCAGCAGCCAAAAGGGACTAGGGGCCTACGAGCAGTACTTC. Its protein is CASSQKGLGAYEQYF.

The V call is TRBV7-2, the J call TRBJ2-3, with 14 bases that match TRBD2. CDR3 length: 16 residues. Germline lookup yields CDR1 SGHTA and CDR2 FQGNSA. With V trimmed by 4 bases and J by 8 bases, 8 bases remained unmatched. CDR3 loop: CASSSRLAGGPGTQYF. The CDR3 coding sequence is TGTGCCAGCAGCTCCCGACTAGCGGGAGGGCCGGGTACGCAGTATTTT.

The chain recombines TRBV5-4 with TRBJ1-2, with 7 bases aligning to TRBD1. Germline CDR1 SGHNT, CDR2 YYREEE (reference sequence). CDR3 length equals 15 residues. V dropped 4 bases and J dropped 4; count of bases not matched to a gene: 10. The CDR3 DNA reads as TGTGCCAGCAGCCCCCGGGACAGAGCTTTCTATGGCTACACCTTC. Translation: CASSPRDRAFYGYTF.

The rearrangement joins TRBV28 to TRBJ1-4, with TRBD1 as a possible D gene (5 bases). The CDR3 spans 16 residues. Per germline, CDR1 MDHEN and CDR2 SYDVKM. V lost 3 bases to trimming and J lost 8 bases, with 19 bases between them. This chain's CDR3 is CASSFIRAGSYEKLFF. For the CDR3, the DNA is TGTGCCAGCAGTTTTATCAGGGCCGGCTCTTACGAAAAACTGTTTTTT.

The J gene is TRBJ1-1, the V gene TRBV25-1; weak D call: TRBD1 (5 bases). The germline CDR1 and CDR2 sequences are MGHDK and SYGVNS. CDR3 length: 14 amino acids. Trimming left V 2 bases short and J 3 bases short, with 10 bases between. The CDR3 coding sequence is TGTGCCAGCAGTGAAACAGGAATCCACACTGAAGCTTTCTTT. Translated: CASSETGIHTEAFF.

The genes are TRBV5-1 and TRBJ2-7, with TRBD1 as a possible D gene (6 bases). V shed 4 bases and J shed 6 bases, with 17 bases lying between them. This CDR3 comprises 14 residues. Germline CDR1 reads SGHRS; CDR2 reads YFSETQ. The CDR3: CASSAITTGPEQYF. The CDR3 region has the DNA TGCGCCAGCAGCGCCATAACCACAGGGCCCGAGCAGTACTTC.

This chain uses TRBV5-4 with TRBJ2-5, with 7 bases fitting TRBD1. Germline CDR1 is SGHNT and CDR2 is YYREEE (reference sequence). V lost 4 bases, J lost 1 base, and 7 bases stayed unmatched. This CDR3 is built from 15 residues. The CDR3 loop reads CASSPPGTAQETQYF. The CDR3 DNA is TGTGCCAGCAGCCCCCCGGGGACAGCCCAAGAGACCCAGTACTTC.

The table lists this clone with a few counts. The chain combines TRBV7-6 with TRBJ1-1; D possibly corresponds to TRBD1 (5 bases). The CDR3 extends over 14 amino acids. Trimming stripped 5 bases from V and 3 bases from J, with 13 bases between. The germline gives CDR1 SGHVS, CDR2 FNYEAQ. The CDR3, as DNA: TGTGCCAGCAGCCCGGGGGGGTTAGACACTGAAGCTTTCTTT. Its translation: CASSPGGLDTEAFF.

The chain recombines TRBV10-2 with TRBJ2-5; D possibly corresponds to TRBD2 (7 bases). This CDR3 is built from 16 residues. In germline, CDR1 is WSHSY, CDR2 SAAADI. Trimming took 2 bases from V and 7 from J, leaving 20 bases between them. The CDR3 region is CASSEGWGGPSGTQYF. CDR3 DNA: TGCGCCAGCAGTGAGGGGTGGGGGGGCCCCTCTGGGACCCAGTACTTC.

The chain combines TRBV7-9 with TRBJ2-3; D ambiguous. The V end lost 2 bases, the J end lost 5 bases, and 5 bases lay between the germline ends. This CDR3 is 12 amino acids long. Germline V gives CDR1 SEHNR, CDR2 FQNEAQ (reference sequence). CDR3 in amino acids: CASSLIRDTQYF. The CDR3 DNA sequence: TGTGCCAGCAGCTTAATTCGAGATACGCAGTATTTT.

This clone was counted a single time. CDR3 nucleotides: TGTGCCAGCTTGGGAGGGAACCAAGAGACCCAGTACTTC. Its translation is CASLGGNQETQYF. J is TRBJ2-5 and V is TRBV2; 7 bases are shared with TRBD2. The germline V gene encodes CDR1 SNHLY and CDR2 FYNNEI. This CDR3 region has 13 residues. J was trimmed by 0 bases and V by 8 bases; bases with no gene match: 3.

This chain connects TRBV11-3 to TRBJ2-3; the match to TRBD2 covers 7 bases. J was trimmed by 3 bases and V by 7 bases; bases with no gene match: 7. The germline gives CDR1 SGHNT, CDR2 YENEEA. The CDR3 extends over 14 amino acids. The CDR3 nucleotides read TGTGCCAGCACCTGGCGGGAGACGACAGATACGCAGTATTTT. Translating gives CASTWRETTDTQYF.

V gene TRBV5-1 combines with J gene TRBJ1-2, with no clear D. V was trimmed by 4 bases and J by 8 bases, leaving 12 bases between them. Germline-derived CDR1 and CDR2 are SGHRS and YFSETQ. The CDR3 loop spans 12 amino acids. DNA of the CDR3: TGCGCCAGCAGCGGGCGTGGGTTCGGCTACACCTTC. It yields the protein CASSGRGFGYTF.

The chain combines TRBV28 with TRBJ2-7, with 11 bases fitting TRBD2. This CDR3 comprises 12 residues. With 10 bases clipped from V and 7 bases from J, the junction kept 6 bases outside the gene matches. CDR1 MDHEN and CDR2 SYDVKM come from the germline V gene. The CDR3: CATKLAGVEQYF. CDR3 coding DNA: TGTGCCACGAAACTAGCGGGGGTTGAGCAGTACTTC.

This chain joins TRBV10-3 and TRBJ2-2; maybe TRBD1 (6 bases). The length of the CDR3 is 14 residues. Germline CDR1 and CDR2: ENHRY and SYGVKD. Deletions cut 4 bases from V and 6 bases from J, with 12 bases between. In nucleotides, the CDR3 is TGTGCCATCAGTGGACAGGAGTCGGCCGGGGAGCTGTTTTTT. It yields the protein CAISGQESAGELFF.

The rearrangement uses TRBV4-2 and TRBJ2-3; 12 positions agree with TRBD2. V lost 0 bases, J lost 1 base, and 5 bases stayed unmatched. From germline, CDR1 is LGHNA and CDR2 YNFKEQ. The CDR3 is 18 amino acids. The DNA for the CDR3 is TGTGCCAGCAGCCAAGAGAAGAGACTAGCGGGGGGCACAGATACGCAGTATTTT. Residues: CASSQEKRLAGGTDTQYF.

This sequence joins TRBV15 and TRBJ2-7; D not resolved. Germline lookup yields CDR1 LNHNV and CDR2 YYDKDF (reference sequence). The V end was cut by 1 base, the J end by 1 base, with 11 bases between. CDR3 length: 15 amino acids. For the CDR3, the DNA is TGTGCCACCAGCAGAGCAGACTTTCTATCCTACGAGCAGTACTTC. Its protein is CATSRADFLSYEQYF.

The chain is built from TRBV10-3 and TRBJ2-1; 7 nucleotides align to TRBD1. J was trimmed by 3 bases and V by 3 bases; bases with no gene match: 11. The CDR3 spans 17 residues. The V gene's germline CDR1 is ENHRY and CDR2 SYGVKD. In nucleotides, the CDR3 is TGTGCCATCAGTGATTCCACAGGACAGGAGCTCTACAATGAGCAGTTCTTC. Translation: CAISDSTGQELYNEQFF.

The CDR3 region is CASSLGGGLAYTDTQYF. The CDR3 nucleotides read TGTGCCAGCAGCTTAGGGGGGGGACTAGCCTACACAGATACGCAGTATTTT. The chain joins TRBV11-2 to TRBJ2-3, with 9 bases identical to TRBD2. Germline V CDR1 and CDR2: SGHAT, FQNNGV. Unmatched junction bases numbered 7, after V lost 1 base and J lost 2 bases. The CDR3 has 17 amino acids. The whole variable domain, filled in from reference TRBV11-2 and TRBJ2-3, reads EAGVAQSPRYKIIEKRQSVAFWCNPISGHATLYWYQQILGQGPKLLIQFQNNGVVDDSQLPKDRFSAERLKGVDSTLKIQPAKLEDSAVYLCASSLGGGLAYTDTQYFGPGTRLTVL.